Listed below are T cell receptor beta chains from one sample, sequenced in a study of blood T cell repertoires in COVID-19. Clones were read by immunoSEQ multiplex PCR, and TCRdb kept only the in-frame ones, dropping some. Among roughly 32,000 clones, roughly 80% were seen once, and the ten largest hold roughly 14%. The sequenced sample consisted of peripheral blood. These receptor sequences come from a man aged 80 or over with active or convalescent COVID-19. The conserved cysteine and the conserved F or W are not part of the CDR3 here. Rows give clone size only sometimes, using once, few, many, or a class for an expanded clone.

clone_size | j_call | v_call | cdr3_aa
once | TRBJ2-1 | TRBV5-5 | ASSRDRWSEQF
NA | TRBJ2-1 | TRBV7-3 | ASSLQSLAGVPSGEQF
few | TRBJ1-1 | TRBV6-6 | ASSRDRGRPNTEAF
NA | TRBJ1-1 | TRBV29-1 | SVEAHREDTEAF
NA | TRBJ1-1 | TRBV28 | ASSLSGDRGLFEAF
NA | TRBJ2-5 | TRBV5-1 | ASSEGQGWETQY
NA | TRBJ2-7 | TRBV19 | ASSIDRDYEQY
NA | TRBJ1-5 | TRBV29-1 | SVEDGDQPQH
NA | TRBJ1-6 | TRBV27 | ASGAYNSPLH
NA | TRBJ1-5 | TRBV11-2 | ASSRDTHQPQH
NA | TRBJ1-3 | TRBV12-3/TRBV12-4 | ASTPSVLGTIY
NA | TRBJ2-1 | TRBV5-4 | ASSLAARGSGRASEQF
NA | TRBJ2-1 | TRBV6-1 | ASSASLSGLYYNEQF
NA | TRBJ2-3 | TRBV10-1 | ASSESPPGGGPDTQY
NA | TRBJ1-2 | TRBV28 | ASSIHRGYT
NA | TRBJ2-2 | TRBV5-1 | ASSSGLENGELF
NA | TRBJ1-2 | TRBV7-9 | ASNKGTGVFHGYT
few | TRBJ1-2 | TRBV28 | ASSHRGRGYGYT
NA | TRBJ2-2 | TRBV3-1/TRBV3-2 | ASSPGTGTYTGELF
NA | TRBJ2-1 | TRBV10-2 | ASTTQGPYNEQF
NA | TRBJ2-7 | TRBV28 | ASSSPGLAEYEQY
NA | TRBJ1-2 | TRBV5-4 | ASSETTQRGYT
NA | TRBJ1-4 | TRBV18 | ASSLLSLGQVLTNEKLF
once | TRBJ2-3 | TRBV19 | ASSMDGLAGVGTDTQY
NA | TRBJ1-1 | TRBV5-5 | ASSAIVNTEAF
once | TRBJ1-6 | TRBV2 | ASSLTGINSPLH
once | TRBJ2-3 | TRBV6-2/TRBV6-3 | ASSYDGTVSSTDTQY
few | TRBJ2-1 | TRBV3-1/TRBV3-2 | ASSLGLAGVNEQF
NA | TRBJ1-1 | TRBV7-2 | ASSLAGGVTEAF
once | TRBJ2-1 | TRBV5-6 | ASSLVSSGRGEQF
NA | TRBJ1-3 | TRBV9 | ASSAHDAGESGNTIY
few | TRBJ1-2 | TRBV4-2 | ASSPDRGRGYT
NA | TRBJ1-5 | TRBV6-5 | ASRTTGLGQPQH
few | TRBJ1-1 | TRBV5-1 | ASSLATGNTEAF
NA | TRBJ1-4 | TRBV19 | ASSPWTGDATNEKLF
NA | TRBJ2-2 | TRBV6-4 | ASSPRTGGNTGELF
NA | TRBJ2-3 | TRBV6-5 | ASSLLAGDGTDTQY
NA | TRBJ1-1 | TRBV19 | ASRPLGASYQMLNTEAF
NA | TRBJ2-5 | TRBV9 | ASSVVGGWSGTQY
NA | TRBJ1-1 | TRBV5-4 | ASSLSQNTEAF
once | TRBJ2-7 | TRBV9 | ASSKTGLAGVEQY
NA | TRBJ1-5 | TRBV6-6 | ASSPGVGLSNQPQH
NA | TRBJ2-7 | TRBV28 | ASRTGQASSYEQY
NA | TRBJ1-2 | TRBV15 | ATSRDRTATNGYT
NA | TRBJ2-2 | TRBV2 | ASSEAPRYRTNTGELF
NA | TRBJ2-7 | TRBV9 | ASSGTGTYEQY
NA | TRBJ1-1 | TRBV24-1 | ATSQNRDTEAF
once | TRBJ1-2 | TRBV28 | ASSPGQGTEGYT
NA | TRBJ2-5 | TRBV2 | ASSQSGETQY